The next 18 T cell receptor beta chains were all read from a single sample in a study of T cell repertoires in cytomegalovirus infection. Each CDR3 protein is one row after TCRdb ran MiXCR on the reads. This sample yields around 69,000 distinct CDR3 sequences, of which around 27% are seen a single time; 59% belongs to the top ten. Antigens of these TCRs are unknown. Sequences were derived from CD8+ T cells from cultured PBMCs, sampled from culture after CMV antigen stimulation. These receptor sequences come from a human donor in good health (CMV status not recorded). Some clones in this sample may be carry-over from other donors' samples.

This chain connects TRBV6-2 or TRBV6-3 to TRBJ1-2; 12 nucleotides align to TRBD1. Germline CDR1 is MNHEY and CDR2 is SVGEGT. The V segment lost 6 bases and the J segment 0 bases; nucleotides outside the gene matches: 5. The CDR3 spans 16 residues. The CDR3 reads CASSSGQGAANYGYTF. The CDR3 DNA sequence: TGTGCCAGCAGCTCGGGACAGGGGGCAGCTAACTATGGCTACACCTTC.

The V call is TRBV20-1, the J call TRBJ1-2; no reliable D call. V was clipped by 1 base and J by 3 bases, with 6 bases between them. Germline V gene sequence: CDR1 DFQATT, CDR2 SNEGSKA (reference sequence). This CDR3 is built from 12 residues. DNA for the CDR3: TGCAGTGCTAGAGCGGAGGACTATGGCTACACCTTC. Translation gives CSARAEDYGYTF.

This chain uses TRBV20-1 with TRBJ1-1; a weak D match, TRBD1 (5 bases). The V end was cut by 8 bases, the J end by 2 bases, with 15 bases between. The V gene's germline CDR1 is DFQATT and CDR2 SNEGSKA (reference sequence). The CDR3 consists of 13 residues. The CDR3 DNA sequence: TGCAGTACTTCATACAGGAATAACACTGAAGCTTTCTTT. It is translated as CSTSYRNNTEAFF.

This clonotype showed up many times. The chain uses TRBV11-2 and TRBJ2-1; 10 bases agree with TRBD2. J gave up 7 bases and V 4 bases, and 10 bases lay outside the gene matches. CDR3 length equals 16 residues. Looked up from germline, CDR1 is SGHAT and CDR2 is FQNNGV. The CDR3 protein is CASSSSPAGGQNEQFF. CDR3 sequence (DNA): TGTGCCAGCAGCTCATCTCCAGCGGGGGGGCAGAATGAGCAGTTCTTC. Looking up the rest from reference TRBV11-2 and TRBJ2-1 gives the full variable domain: EAGVAQSPRYKIIEKRQSVAFWCNPISGHATLYWYQQILGQGPKLLIQFQNNGVVDDSQLPKDRFSAERLKGVDSTLKIQPAKLEDSAVYLCASSSSPAGGQNEQFFGPGTRLTVL.

The table lists this clonotype with a few counts. For the CDR3, the DNA is TGTGCCAGCAGCGTAGACGAACATACGCAGTATTTT. Translated, it gives CASSVDEHTQYF. The chain combines TRBV9 with TRBJ2-3; D not resolved. The V end was cut by 0 bases, the J end by 7 bases, with 6 bases between. This CDR3 has 12 amino acids. CDR1 is SGDLS and CDR2 is YYNGEE in the germline V gene.

The rearrangement links TRBV11-3 to TRBJ2-7; 7 nucleotides match TRBD1. V trimming: 5 bases; J trimming: 5 bases; junction bases outside the gene matches: 9. Germline loops: CDR1 SGHNT, CDR2 YENEEA. The CDR3 has 14 amino acids. CDR3 loop: CASSASGTANEQYF. The CDR3 DNA reads TGTGCCAGCAGCGCCTCCGGGACAGCTAACGAGCAGTACTTC.

The V gene is TRBV12-3 or TRBV12-4, the J gene TRBJ2-7; 9 nucleotides match TRBD2. The CDR3 contains 14 residues. Unmatched junction bases numbered 8, after V lost 6 bases and J lost 5 bases. CDR3 sequence reads: CASRPGLAFHEQYF. Written as DNA, the CDR3 is TGTGCCAGCAGGCCGGGACTAGCATTCCACGAGCAGTACTTC.

The table lists this clonotype with a count of one. CDR3 nucleotide sequence: TGTGCCAGCAGCCAGGGACGTTCGTACAATCAGCCCCAGCATTTT. Protein product: CASSQGRSYNQPQHF. The chain links TRBV6-6 to TRBJ1-5, with D maybe TRBD1 (5 bases). The CDR3 length is 15 residues. V gave up 6 bases and J gave up 3 bases, with 15 bases separating them. Germline V CDR1 and CDR2: MNHNY, SVGAGI (reference sequence).

The chain recombines TRBV7-4 with TRBJ1-2, with 8 bases matching TRBD1. In germline, CDR1 is SGHVT, CDR2 SQSDAQ. The CDR3 length is 17 residues. V gave up 3 bases and J gave up 4 bases; unmatched junction bases: 13. The CDR3 loop is CASSFDPGQALTYGYTF. The CDR3 bases are TGTGCCAGCAGCTTCGACCCGGGACAGGCCCTTACCTATGGCTACACCTTC.

J is TRBJ2-1 and V is TRBV7-9; the D gene is possibly TRBD2 (6 bases). The CDR3 has 14 residues. Germline lookup yields CDR1 SEHNR and CDR2 FQNEAQ (reference sequence). V was trimmed by 3 bases and J by 7 bases, leaving 13 bases between them. The CDR3: CASSLDYHGNEQFF. In DNA, the CDR3 is TGTGCCAGCAGCTTGGACTACCACGGGAATGAGCAGTTCTTC.

J is TRBJ1-5 and V is TRBV29-1, with 9 bases lining up with TRBD1. Germline V gene data show CDR1 as SQVTM and CDR2 as ANQGSEA. Losses at the gene ends were 6 bases for V and 0 bases for J; bases not matched to a gene: 0. The CDR3 covers 13 residues. CDR3 amino acids: CSVTGGSNQPQHF. The CDR3 DNA sequence: TGCAGCGTGACAGGGGGTAGCAATCAGCCCCAGCATTTT.

This clonotype was seen more than once but under ten times. The chain has TRBV20-1 and TRBJ2-5, with 9 bases matching TRBD1. With V trimmed by 3 bases and J by 3 bases, 2 bases remained unmatched. This CDR3 spans 13 amino acids. Germline CDR1 is DFQATT and CDR2 is SNEGSKA (reference sequence). The CDR3 sequence is CSARRTGEETQYF. CDR3 in DNA: TGCAGTGCTAGGCGGACAGGGGAAGAGACCCAGTACTTC.

In DNA, the CDR3 is TGTGCCAGCACCCTCCAGGGGTTCTACTCTTATAATTCACCCCTCCACTTT. This codes for CASTLQGFYSYNSPLHF. The chain joins TRBV28 to TRBJ1-6, with a tentative D call TRBD1 (6 bases). V shed 7 bases and J shed 4 bases, with 20 bases lying between them. Germline assignment: CDR1 MDHEN and CDR2 SYDVKM. The CDR3 extends over 17 amino acids.

This clonotype occurred a few times. The chain combines TRBV15 with TRBJ2-3; possibly TRBD2 for D (6 bases). The CDR3 has 16 residues. V shed 0 bases and J shed 0 bases, with 10 bases lying between them. CDR1 and CDR2 from the germline V gene are LNHNV and YYDKDF (reference sequence). CDR3: CATSRERRGSTDTQYF. CDR3 DNA: TGTGCCACCAGCAGAGAGCGGCGGGGCAGCACAGATACGCAGTATTTT. The full variable domain, with the rest looked up from reference TRBV15 and TRBJ2-3, is DAMVIQNPRYQVTQFGKPVTLSCSQTLNHNVMYWYQQKSSQAPKLLFHYYDKDFNNEADTPDNFQSRRPNTSFCFLDIRSPGLGDTAMYLCATSRERRGSTDTQYFGPGTRLTVL.

The gene calls are TRBV11-2 and TRBJ2-7; D not certain. V gave up 3 bases and J gave up 0 bases, with 9 bases separating them. There are 14 residues in the CDR3. Germline V gene data show CDR1 as SGHAT and CDR2 as FQNNGV. The CDR3 sequence: CASSFAASSYEQYF. In DNA form, the CDR3 reads TGTGCCAGCAGCTTTGCGGCCAGCTCCTACGAGCAGTACTTC. Using reference TRBV11-2 and TRBJ2-7 for the parts outside the CDR3, the full variable domain is EAGVAQSPRYKIIEKRQSVAFWCNPISGHATLYWYQQILGQGPKLLIQFQNNGVVDDSQLPKDRFSAERLKGVDSTLKIQPAKLEDSAVYLCASSFAASSYEQYFGPGTRLTVT.

The V gene is TRBV6-6, the J gene TRBJ1-1; D is unresolved. Trimming shortened V by 6 bases and J by 5 bases, and 10 bases separated the two germline ends. This CDR3 region has 12 residues. Germline lookup yields CDR1 MNHNY and CDR2 SVGAGI (reference sequence). The CDR3 here is CASRQGKTEAFF. CDR3 nucleotides: TGTGCCAGCAGGCAAGGGAAGACTGAAGCTTTCTTT.

Comments on this clonotype: Sequence at one end of the junction differs from germline and may be a read error. V and J are TRBV12-3 or TRBV12-4 and TRBJ1-5; no definite D call. The CDR3 totals 14 residues. The CDR3 is CACSLFGSNQPQHF. The DNA of the CDR3 is TGTGCCTGCAGTCTCTTTGGGAGCAATCAGCCCCAGCATTTT.

The rearrangement links TRBV30 to TRBJ2-7; 8 nucleotides match TRBD2. The CDR3 is 13 residues long. The V segment lost 3 bases and the J segment 3 bases; nucleotides outside the gene matches: 4. Germline V gene lookup returns CDR1 GTSNPN and CDR2 SVGIG (reference sequence). The CDR3 is CAWSAGGGYEQYF. The CDR3 bases are TGTGCCTGGAGCGCGGGAGGCGGCTACGAGCAGTACTTC.